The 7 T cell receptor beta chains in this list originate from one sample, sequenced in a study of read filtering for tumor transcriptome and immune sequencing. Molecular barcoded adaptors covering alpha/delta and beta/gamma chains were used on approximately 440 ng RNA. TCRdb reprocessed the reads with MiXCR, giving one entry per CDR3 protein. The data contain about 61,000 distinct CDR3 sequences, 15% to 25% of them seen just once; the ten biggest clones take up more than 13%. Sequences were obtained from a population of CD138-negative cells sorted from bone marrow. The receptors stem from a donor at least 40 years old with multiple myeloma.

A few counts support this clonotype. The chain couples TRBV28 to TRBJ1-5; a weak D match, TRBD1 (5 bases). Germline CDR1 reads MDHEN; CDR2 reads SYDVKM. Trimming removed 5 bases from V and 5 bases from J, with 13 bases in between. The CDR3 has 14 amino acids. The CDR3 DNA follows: TGTGCCAGCAGTACCGGGACTTCTCATCAGCCCCAGCATTTT. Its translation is CASSTGTSHQPQHF. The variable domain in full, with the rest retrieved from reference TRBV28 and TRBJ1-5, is DVKVTQSSRYLVKRTGEKVFLECVQDMDHENMFWYRQDPGLGLRLIYFSYDVKMKEKGDIPEGYSVSREKKERFSLILESASTNQTSMYLCASSTGTSHQPQHFGDGTRLSIL.

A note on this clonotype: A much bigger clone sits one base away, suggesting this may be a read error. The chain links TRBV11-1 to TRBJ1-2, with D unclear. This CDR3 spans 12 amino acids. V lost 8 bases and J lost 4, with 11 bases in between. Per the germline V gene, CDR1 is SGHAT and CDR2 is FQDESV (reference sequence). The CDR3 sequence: CASADEAYGYTF. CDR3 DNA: TGTGCCAGCGCCGATGAGGCCTATGGCTACACCTTC.

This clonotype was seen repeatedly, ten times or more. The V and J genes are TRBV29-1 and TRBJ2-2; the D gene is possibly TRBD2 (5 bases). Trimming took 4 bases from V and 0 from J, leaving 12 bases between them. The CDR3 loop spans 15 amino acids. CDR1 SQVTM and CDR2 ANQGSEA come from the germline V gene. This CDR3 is CSVGGLLSNTGELFF. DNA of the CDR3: TGCAGCGTTGGTGGACTGCTATCGAACACCGGGGAGCTGTTTTTT.

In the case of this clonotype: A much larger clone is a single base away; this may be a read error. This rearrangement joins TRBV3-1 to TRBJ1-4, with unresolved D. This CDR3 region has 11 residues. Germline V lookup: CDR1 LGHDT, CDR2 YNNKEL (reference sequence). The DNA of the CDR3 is TGTGCCAGCAGCCAAGGTGAAAAACTGCTTTTT. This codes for CASSQGEKLLF.

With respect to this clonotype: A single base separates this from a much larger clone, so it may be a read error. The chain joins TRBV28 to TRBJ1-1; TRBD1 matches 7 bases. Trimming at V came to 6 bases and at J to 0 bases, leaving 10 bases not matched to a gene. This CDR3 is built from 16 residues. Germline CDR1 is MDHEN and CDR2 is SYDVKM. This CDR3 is CASRQAIGTVNTEAFF. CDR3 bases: TGTGCCAGCAGACAAGCAATCGGGACAGTGAACACTGAAGCTTTCTTT.

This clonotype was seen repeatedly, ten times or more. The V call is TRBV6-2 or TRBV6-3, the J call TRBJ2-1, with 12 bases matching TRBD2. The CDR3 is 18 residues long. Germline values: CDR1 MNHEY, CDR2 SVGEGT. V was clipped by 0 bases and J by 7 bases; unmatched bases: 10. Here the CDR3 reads CASSYSVSSGRVYNEQFF. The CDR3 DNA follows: TGTGCCAGCAGTTACTCGGTATCTAGCGGGAGGGTTTATAATGAGCAGTTCTTC.

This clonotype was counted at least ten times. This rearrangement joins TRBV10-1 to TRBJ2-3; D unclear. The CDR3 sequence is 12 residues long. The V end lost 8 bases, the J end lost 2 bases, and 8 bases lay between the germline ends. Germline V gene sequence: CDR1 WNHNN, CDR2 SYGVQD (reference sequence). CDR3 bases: TGCGCCAGCTCGCAGTCCACAGATACGCAGTATTTT. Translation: CASSQSTDTQYF.